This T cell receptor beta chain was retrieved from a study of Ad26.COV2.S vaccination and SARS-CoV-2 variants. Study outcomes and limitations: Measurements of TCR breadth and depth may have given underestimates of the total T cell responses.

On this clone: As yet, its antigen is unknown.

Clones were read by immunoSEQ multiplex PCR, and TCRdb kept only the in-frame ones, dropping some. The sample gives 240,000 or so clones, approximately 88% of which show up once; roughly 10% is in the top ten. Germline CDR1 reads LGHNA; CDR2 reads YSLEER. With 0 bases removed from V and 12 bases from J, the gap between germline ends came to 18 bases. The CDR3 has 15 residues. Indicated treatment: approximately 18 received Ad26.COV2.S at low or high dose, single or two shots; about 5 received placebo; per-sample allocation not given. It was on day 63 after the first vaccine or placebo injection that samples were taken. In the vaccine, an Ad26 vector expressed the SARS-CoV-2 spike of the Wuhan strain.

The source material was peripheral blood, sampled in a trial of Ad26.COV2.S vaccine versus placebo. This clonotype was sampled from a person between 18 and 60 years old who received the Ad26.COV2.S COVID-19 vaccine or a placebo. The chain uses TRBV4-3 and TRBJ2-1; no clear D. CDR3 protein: CASSQEASGIGTQFF. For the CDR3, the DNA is TGCGCCAGCAGCCAAGAGGCCAGTGGGATTGGAACGCAGTTCTTC.